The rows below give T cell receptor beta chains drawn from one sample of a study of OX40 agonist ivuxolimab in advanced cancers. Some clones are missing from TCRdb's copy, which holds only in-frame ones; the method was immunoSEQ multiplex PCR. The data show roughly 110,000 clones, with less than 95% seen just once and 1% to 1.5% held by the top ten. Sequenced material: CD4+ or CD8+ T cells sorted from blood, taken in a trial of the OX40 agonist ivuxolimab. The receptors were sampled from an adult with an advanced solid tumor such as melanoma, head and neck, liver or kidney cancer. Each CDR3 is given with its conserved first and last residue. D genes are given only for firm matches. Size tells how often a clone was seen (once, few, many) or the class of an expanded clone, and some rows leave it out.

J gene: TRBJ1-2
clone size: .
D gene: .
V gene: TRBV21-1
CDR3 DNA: TGTGCCAGCAGCAATCAGGAATATGGCTACACCTTC
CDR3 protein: CASSNQEYGYTF

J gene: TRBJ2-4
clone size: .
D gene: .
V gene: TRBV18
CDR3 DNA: TGTGCCAGCTCAACCAATGCACCCCCGGTCATTCAGTACTTC
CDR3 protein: CASSTNAPPVIQYF

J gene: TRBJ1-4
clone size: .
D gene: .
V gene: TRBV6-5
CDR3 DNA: TGTGCCAGCAGTTTCACCGCTGCAACTAATGAAAAACTGTTTTTT
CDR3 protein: CASSFTAATNEKLFF

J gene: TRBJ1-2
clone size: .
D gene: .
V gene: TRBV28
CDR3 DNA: TGTGCCAGCAGCCATCCAGCTAACTATGGCTACACCTTC
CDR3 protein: CASSHPANYGYTF

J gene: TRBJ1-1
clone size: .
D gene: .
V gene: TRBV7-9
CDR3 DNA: TGTGCCAGCAGCTTAGGGGGGCCGGGAACTGAAGCTTTCTTT
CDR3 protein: CASSLGGPGTEAFF

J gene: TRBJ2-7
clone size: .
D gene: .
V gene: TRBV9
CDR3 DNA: TGTGCCAGCAGCGTAGATGGGGGGTACGAGCAGTACTTC
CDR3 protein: CASSVDGGYEQYF

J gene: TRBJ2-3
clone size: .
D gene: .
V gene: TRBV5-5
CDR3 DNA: TGTGCCAGCAGCTACGGTGGCGATACGCAGTATTTT
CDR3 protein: CASSYGGDTQYF

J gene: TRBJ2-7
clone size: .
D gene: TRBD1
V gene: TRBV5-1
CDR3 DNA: TGCGCCAGCAGCTTGGCCACTACAGGGGGCGAGCAGTACTTC
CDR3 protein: CASSLATTGGEQYF

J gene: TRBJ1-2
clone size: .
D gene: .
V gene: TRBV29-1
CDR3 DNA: TGCAGCGTTGGCGGACAGATGACCAGCTATGGCTACACCTTC
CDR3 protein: CSVGGQMTSYGYTF

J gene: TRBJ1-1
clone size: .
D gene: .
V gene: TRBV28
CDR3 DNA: TGTGCCAGCAGTCCCGTTTGGTCCAGTGGGGCTTTCTTT
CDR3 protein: CASSPVWSSGAFF

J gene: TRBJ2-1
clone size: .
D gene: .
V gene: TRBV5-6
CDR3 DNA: TGTGCCAGCAGCAGGAATGTGAATGAGCAGTTCTTC
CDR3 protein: CASSRNVNEQFF

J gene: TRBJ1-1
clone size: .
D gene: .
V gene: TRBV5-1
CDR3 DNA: TGCGCCAGCAGCTTGGGCGGTGAAGCTTTCTTT
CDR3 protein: CASSLGGEAFF

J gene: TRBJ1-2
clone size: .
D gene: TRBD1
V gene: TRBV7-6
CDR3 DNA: TGTGCCAGCAGCTTGGGCGGGGACAGGGCCGGCTACACCTTC
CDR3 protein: CASSLGGDRAGYTF

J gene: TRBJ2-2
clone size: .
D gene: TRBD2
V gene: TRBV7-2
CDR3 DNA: TGTGCCAGCAGCTTTAGCGGGAGCGCCGGGGAGCTGTTTTTT
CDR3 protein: CASSFSGSAGELFF

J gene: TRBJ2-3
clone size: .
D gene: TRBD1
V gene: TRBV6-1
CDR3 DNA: TGTGCCAGCAGTGAACCAGGGGGCTTTACAGATACGCAGTATTTT
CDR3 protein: CASSEPGGFTDTQYF

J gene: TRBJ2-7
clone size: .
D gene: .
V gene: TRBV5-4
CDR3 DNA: TGTGCCAGCAGCTTGGACAAGGACTACCTGTACGAGCAGTACTTC
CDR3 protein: CASSLDKDYLYEQYF

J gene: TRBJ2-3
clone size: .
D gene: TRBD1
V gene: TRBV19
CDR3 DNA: TGTGCCAGTAGTCTCCCGGGACAGGGGCAGTCGGCGTGGGATACGCAGTATTTT
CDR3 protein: CASSLPGQGQSAWDTQYF

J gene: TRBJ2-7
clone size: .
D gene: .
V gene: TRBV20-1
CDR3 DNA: TGCAGTGGAGGGGGGGCTGGGGAGCAGTACTTC
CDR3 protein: CSGGGAGEQYF

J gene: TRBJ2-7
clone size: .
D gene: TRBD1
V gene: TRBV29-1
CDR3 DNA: TGCAGCGTTGAAGGACAGGGGATCGAGCAGTACTTC
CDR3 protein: CSVEGQGIEQYF

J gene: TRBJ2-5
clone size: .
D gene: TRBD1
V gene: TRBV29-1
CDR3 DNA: TGCAGCGTTGAAGGGACAGGACAAGAGACCCAGTACTTC
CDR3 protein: CSVEGTGQETQYF

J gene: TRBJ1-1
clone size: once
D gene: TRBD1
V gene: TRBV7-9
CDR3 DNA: TGTGCCAGCAGCTTAGCGACGGACAGGCACACTGAAGCTTTCTTT
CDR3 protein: CASSLATDRHTEAFF

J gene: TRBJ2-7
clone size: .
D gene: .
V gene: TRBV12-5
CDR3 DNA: TGTGCTAGTGGTTTAGGGAACAGGGAGTCCTACGAGCAGTACTTC
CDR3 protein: CASGLGNRESYEQYF